This T cell receptor (beta chain) derives from a study of blood T cell repertoires in COVID-19. Background on the study: Samples came from the United States, Italy and Spain, spanning acute and convalescent COVID-19. From T cells, B-cell-depleted T cells, or PBMCs came the material, which was cDNA or gDNA.

Original methodology: Counts of nucleated cells, estimated from reference gene primer amplification, were obtained. The table came from immunoSEQ multiplex PCR; TCRdb's copy has only in-frame clones and leaves some out. V and J calls plus clone size are reproduced from that table; the DNA served to infer D and trimming. The sample carries 350,000 to 550,000 clones, about 89% recorded once. The clonotype originates from a woman in her 30s with acute or convalescent COVID-19. Sample: peripheral blood.

CDR3 region: CATSDFIGDTQYF. In nucleotides, the CDR3 is TGTGCCACCAGTGATTTCATCGGAGATACGCAGTATTTT. The genes are TRBV24-1 and TRBJ2-3; D gene unclear. Germline V CDR1 and CDR2: KGHDR, SFDVKD. Deletions cut 1 base from V and 5 bases from J, with 6 bases between. This CDR3 spans 13 amino acids.